A single sample gave rise to the 19 T cell receptor beta chains below, sequenced in a study of blood T cell repertoires in COVID-19. Sequencing was performed with immunoSEQ multiplex PCR; in TCRdb, only in-frame clones are kept and a portion is missing. The table lists roughly 190,000 clones, around 90% of them singletons, with more than 2% in the top ten. The sequencing sample was made of PBMCs or T cells enriched from blood (not recorded which). Receptors were obtained from a woman aged 30 to 39 who had recovered from COVID-19.

The rearrangement joins TRBV28 to TRBJ1-2, with a possible D match to TRBD1 (6 bases). Trimming pared 6 bases from V and 3 bases from J, leaving 14 bases between. In germline, CDR1 is MDHEN, CDR2 SYDVKM. The CDR3 contains 14 residues. Here the CDR3 reads CASRLPGQDYGYTF. The CDR3 DNA follows: TGTGCCAGCAGGCTCCCGGGACAAGACTATGGCTACACCTTC.

The chain joins TRBV9 to TRBJ1-6; 10 bases are a match to TRBD1. V lost 2 bases to trimming and J lost 9 bases; unmatched junction nucleotides: 5. Germline CDR1 is SGDLS and CDR2 is YYNGEE. The CDR3 runs to 15 residues. The CDR3 loop is CASSVGTGESSPLHF. CDR3 in DNA: TGTGCCAGCAGCGTCGGGACAGGGGAGAGTTCACCCCTCCACTTT.

This chain joins TRBV3-1 (or the pseudogene TRBV3-2) and TRBJ2-7; 10 bases match TRBD2. Looked up from germline, CDR1 is LGHDT and CDR2 is YNNKEL (reference sequence). Trimming removed 0 bases from V and 1 base from J; junction bases left unmatched: 3. There are 16 residues in the CDR3. The CDR3 bases are TGTGCCAGCAGCCAAGATCCTAGCGGGAGATCCTACGAGCAGTACTTC. Protein product: CASSQDPSGRSYEQYF.

With respect to this clone: The same CDR3 can be traced to other DNA sequences in this sample. V gene TRBV7-9 combines with J gene TRBJ1-3; D is unresolved. Per the germline V gene, CDR1 is SEHNR and CDR2 is FQNEAQ (reference sequence). Deletions cut 5 bases from V and 0 bases from J, with 5 bases between. The CDR3 covers 13 residues. The CDR3 DNA is TGTGCCAGCAGCCGCGACTCTGGAAACACCATATATTTT. Amino acids: CASSRDSGNTIYF.

The chain carries TRBV4-1 and TRBJ2-2; TRBD1 agrees at 10 bases. With 3 bases clipped from V and 10 bases from J, the junction kept 8 bases outside the gene matches. Looked up from germline, CDR1 is MGHRA and CDR2 is YSYEKL. The CDR3 has 15 amino acids. The CDR3 DNA reads TGCGCCAGCAGCCATATAGACAGGGGGCACCCGGAGCTGTTTTTT. This sequence encodes CASSHIDRGHPELFF.

This rearrangement joins TRBV5-1 to TRBJ1-1; no clear D gene. The CDR3 spans 14 residues. Trimming stripped 2 bases from V and 0 bases from J, with 8 bases between. Germline V lookup: CDR1 SGHRS, CDR2 YFSETQ. The CDR3 sequence: CASSFVGLNTEAFF. DNA of the CDR3: TGCGCCAGCAGCTTTGTTGGGCTGAACACTGAAGCTTTCTTT.

The genes are TRBV18 and TRBJ1-2, with a weak D call TRBD1 (6 bases). The CDR3 sequence is 16 residues long. Trimming removed 0 bases at V and 2 bases at J, with 13 bases between. Germline V gene lookup returns CDR1 KGHSH and CDR2 LQKENI. The DNA for the CDR3 is TGTGCCAGCTCACCACCGGCCCTCAGGGGAAACTATGGCTACACCTTC. This gives the protein CASSPPALRGNYGYTF. Variable domain in full (rest from reference TRBV18 and TRBJ1-2): NAGVMQNPRHLVRRRGQEARLRCSPMKGHSHVYWYRQLPEEGLKFMVYLQKENIIDESGMPKERFSAEFPKEGPSILRIQQVVRGDSAAYFCASSPPALRGNYGYTFGSGTRLTVV.

The chain carries TRBV10-3 and TRBJ1-2, with D perhaps TRBD1 (5 bases). Looked up from germline, CDR1 is ENHRY and CDR2 is SYGVKD. V was clipped by 4 bases and J by 4 bases, with 10 bases between them. This CDR3 region has 13 residues. CDR3 region: CAISGQGGYGYTF. Here the CDR3 DNA reads TGTGCCATCAGTGGGCAGGGCGGCTATGGCTACACCTTC.

This clone appeared a single time. The V and J genes are TRBV27 and TRBJ1-1, with D possibly matching TRBD1 (5 bases). Trimming left V 3 bases short and J 11 bases short, with 16 bases between. This CDR3 spans 13 amino acids. CDR1 is MNHEY, CDR2 SMNVEV, per germline (reference sequence). CDR3: CASSFRDGGGAFF. The CDR3 DNA reads TGTGCCAGCAGTTTTAGAGATGGGGGAGGGGCTTTCTTT.

This clone was observed a single time. This chain joins TRBV30 and TRBJ2-3, with TRBD2 identical over 7 bases. V shed 3 bases and J 1 base; nucleotides not matched to a gene: 4. The CDR3 is 14 amino acids. Germline CDR1 reads GTSNPN; CDR2 reads SVGIG (reference sequence). The CDR3: CAWRGLAGTDTQYF. CDR3 DNA: TGTGCCTGGAGAGGCCTAGCGGGCACAGATACGCAGTATTTT.

The V call is TRBV2, the J call TRBJ1-1; no firm D call. Between the trimmed V and J ends, which lost 5 bases and 2 bases, there was a span of 12 bases. The CDR3 is 14 amino acids. Germline CDR1 SNHLY, CDR2 FYNNEI. In DNA, the CDR3 is TGTGCCAGCAGTCCAGACCCAGGAAACACTGAAGCTTTCTTT. Translation gives CASSPDPGNTEAFF.

The gene calls are TRBV30 and TRBJ2-7; D might be TRBD2 (5 bases). The CDR3 totals 11 residues. V lost 3 bases and J lost 6, with 9 bases in between. Germline CDR1 is GTSNPN and CDR2 is SVGIG (reference sequence). CDR3 residues: CAWSGVREQYF. CDR3 sequence (DNA): TGTGCCTGGAGCGGGGTCCGCGAGCAGTACTTC.

This clone was counted only a few times. The CDR3 DNA reads as TGTGCCAGCAGTCTCAGACAACCGCCGAACACTGAAGCTTTCTTT. Amino acids: CASSLRQPPNTEAFF. This sequence joins TRBV2 and TRBJ1-1; no clear D gene. Deletions cut 5 bases from V and 1 base from J, with 14 bases between. Germline CDR1 is SNHLY and CDR2 is FYNNEI. The CDR3 runs to 15 residues.

The chain uses TRBV7-3 and TRBJ2-1; D may be TRBD2 (6 bases). CDR1 and CDR2 from the germline V gene are SGHTA and FQGTGA. V lost 1 base and J lost 5, with 12 bases in between. The CDR3 covers 15 residues. CDR3 nucleotide sequence: TGTGCCAGCAGCTTAAGCCCGGGACTCAACAATGAGCAGTTCTTC. It is translated as CASSLSPGLNNEQFF.

The chain links TRBV11-1 to TRBJ2-3; 13 positions agree with TRBD2. The ends lost 8 bases at V and 6 bases at J; junction bases unmatched: 8. This CDR3 region has 15 residues. Germline CDR1 and CDR2: SGHAT and FQDESV (reference sequence). DNA for the CDR3: TGTGCCAGCGGGGAGACTAGCGGGGGGTTCGATACGCAGTATTTT. Its protein product is CASGETSGGFDTQYF. The whole variable domain, remainder taken from reference TRBV11-1 and TRBJ2-3, is EAEVAQSPRYKITEKSQAVAFWCDPISGHATLYWYRQILGQGPELLVQFQDESVVDDSQLPKDRFSAERLKGVDSTLKIQPAELGDSAMYLCASGETSGGFDTQYFGPGTRLTVL.

The chain uses TRBV6-5 and TRBJ1-2, with 7 bases lining up with TRBD1. With 6 bases clipped from V and 0 bases from J, the junction kept 1 base outside the gene matches. This CDR3 comprises 13 residues. Germline V gene sequence: CDR1 MNHEY, CDR2 SVGAGI. The CDR3 region has the DNA TGTGCCAGCAGGGGGACAGCTAACTATGGCTACACCTTC. Protein sequence: CASRGTANYGYTF.

CDR3 loop: CASNRANTGELFF. CDR3 nucleotide sequence: TGCGCCAGCAACAGGGCGAACACCGGGGAGCTGTTTTTT. V gene TRBV23-1 combines with J gene TRBJ2-2, with D perhaps TRBD1 (6 bases). TRBV23-1 is designated an ORF whose function remains uncertain. Deletions cut 7 bases from V and 0 bases from J, with 6 bases between. This CDR3 comprises 13 residues.

This chain links TRBV19 with TRBJ1-2; 7 positions agree with TRBD1. There are 14 residues in the CDR3. Unmatched junction bases numbered 3, after V lost 5 bases and J lost 0 bases. CDR1 and CDR2 from the germline V gene are LNHDA and SQIVND (reference sequence). CDR3 sequence reads: CASSPGTANYGYTF. CDR3 nucleotide sequence: TGTGCCAGTAGTCCGGGGACAGCTAACTATGGCTACACCTTC.

The chain uses TRBV11-3 and TRBJ2-5; 7 bases agree with TRBD1. V was clipped by 5 bases and J by 0 bases; unmatched bases: 9. This CDR3 comprises 16 residues. Germline V gene sequence: CDR1 SGHNT, CDR2 YENEEA. CDR3 loop: CASSARDRRHQETQYF. The CDR3 coding sequence is TGTGCCAGCAGCGCCCGGGACAGACGACACCAAGAGACCCAGTACTTC.